One and the same sample provided the 22 T cell receptor beta chains below, sequenced in a study of technical replicates of blood from several donors. Some clones are missing from TCRdb's copy, which holds only in-frame ones; the method was immunoSEQ multiplex PCR. The table includes about 93,000 clones, about 96% detected once. Material for sequencing was T cells isolated from PBMCs. The receptors originated from a human donor in good health.

The genes are TRBV5-4 and TRBJ1-1, with D perhaps matching TRBD1 (6 bases). Germline loops: CDR1 SGHNT, CDR2 YYREEE (reference sequence). This CDR3 spans 13 amino acids. Between the trimmed V and J ends, which lost 4 bases and 1 base, there was a span of 8 bases. CDR3 coding DNA: TGTGCCAGCAGCCAGGACAGGAACACTGAAGCTTTCTTT. Translation gives CASSQDRNTEAFF.

J is TRBJ2-3 and V is TRBV29-1; 10 bases line up with TRBD1. V shed 1 base, J shed 2 bases, and the junction held 3 bases outside the gene matches. The CDR3 totals 15 residues. CDR1 is SQVTM and CDR2 is ANQGSEA in the germline V gene. CDR3 sequence (DNA): TGCAGCGTTGAAGGTGGGACAGGGGCCACAGATACGCAGTATTTT. As protein: CSVEGGTGATDTQYF.

This chain uses TRBV30 with TRBJ1-1, with a tentative D call TRBD1 (6 bases). CDR1 and CDR2 (germline): GTSNPN, SVGIG (reference sequence). The CDR3 is 16 amino acids. Trimming removed 6 bases from V and 6 bases from J, with 26 bases in between. CDR3 nucleotides: TGTGCCTGCCGAATTCTAACAGGGAGGGAGACTCCTGAAGCTTTCTTT. Translated, it gives CACRILTGRETPEAFF.

This chain connects TRBV28 to TRBJ1-2; a possible D gene is TRBD1 (6 bases). The V gene lost 5 bases and the J gene lost 4 bases, with 17 bases spanning the gap. The CDR3 has 15 amino acids. Germline CDR1 MDHEN, CDR2 SYDVKM. The CDR3 DNA reads TGTGCCAGCAGTGCAACCGGGACACCGATCTATGGCTACACCTTC. Its translation is CASSATGTPIYGYTF.

This chain joins TRBV27 and TRBJ2-7; perhaps TRBD2 as D (6 bases). The CDR3 is 15 amino acids. CDR1 MNHEY and CDR2 SMNVEV come from the germline V gene (reference sequence). Deletions cut 4 bases from V and 4 bases from J, with 17 bases between. The CDR3 is CASSSLGGEDYEQYF. CDR3 nucleotides: TGTGCCAGCAGTTCCCTCGGCGGGGAAGATTACGAGCAGTACTTC.

The genes are TRBV6-1 and TRBJ2-3; TRBD1 is a possible D gene (5 bases). CDR1 is MNHNS, CDR2 SASEGT, per germline. CDR3 length equals 15 residues. Between the trimmed V and J ends, which lost 2 bases and 11 bases, there was a span of 20 bases. The CDR3 spells CASSEPGHSLNVQYF. The CDR3 bases are TGTGCCAGCAGTGAACCCGGACACTCTCTCAATGTGCAGTATTTT.

This clone was counted a few times. This chain uses TRBV15 with TRBJ1-2; D is ambiguous. This CDR3 comprises 13 residues. Trimming took 0 bases from V and 5 from J, leaving 7 bases between them. Germline values: CDR1 LNHNV, CDR2 YYDKDF (reference sequence). The CDR3 here is CATSRDRSYGYTF. CDR3 in DNA: TGTGCCACCAGCAGAGATAGATCGTATGGCTACACCTTC.

V usage is TRBV13 and J usage is TRBJ2-5, with TRBD1 matching 10 bases. The ends lost 6 bases at V and 5 bases at J; junction bases unmatched: 12. This CDR3 region has 16 residues. Per germline, CDR1 PRHDT and CDR2 FYEKMQ (reference sequence). CDR3 protein: CASSSPGTGAGETQYF. CDR3 DNA: TGTGCCAGCAGTTCTCCCGGGACAGGGGCCGGGGAGACCCAGTACTTC. Together with reference TRBV13 and TRBJ2-5, the CDR3 gives the full variable domain: AAGVIQSPRHLIKEKRETATLKCYPIPRHDTVYWYQQGPGQDPQFLISFYEKMQSDKGSIPDRFSAQQFSDYHSELNMSSLELGDSALYFCASSSPGTGAGETQYFGPGTRLLVL.

This clone occurred once. The chain uses TRBV18 and TRBJ1-1, with D possibly TRBD1 on 6 matching bases. The CDR3 is made up of 12 amino acids. Germline V gives CDR1 KGHSH, CDR2 LQKENI. The V gene lost 3 bases and the J gene lost 5 bases, with 7 bases spanning the gap. CDR3 bases: TGTGCCAGCTCACCGCAGGGGACTGAAGCTTTCTTT. Protein: CASSPQGTEAFF.

This clone has a single count. This rearrangement joins TRBV5-6 to TRBJ2-7; D is ambiguous. The CDR3 has 13 amino acids. Germline V lookup: CDR1 SGHDT, CDR2 YYEEEE. Trimming stripped 0 bases from V and 3 bases from J, with 7 bases between. This CDR3 reads CASSLGQIYEQYF. CDR3 coding DNA: TGTGCCAGCAGCTTGGGGCAGATCTACGAGCAGTACTTC.

The chain carries TRBV25-1 and TRBJ2-5, with a possible D match to TRBD1 (5 bases). There are 13 residues in the CDR3. Germline CDR1 reads MGHDK; CDR2 reads SYGVNS. The ends were cut back, 1 base at V and 7 bases at J, with 10 bases in the middle. The CDR3 loop is CASSESAQGTQYF. Here the CDR3 DNA reads TGTGCCAGCAGTGAATCAGCCCAGGGGACCCAGTACTTC.

The rearrangement joins TRBV6-1 to TRBJ1-2, with 7 bases matching TRBD1. The CDR3 loop spans 15 amino acids. V shed 1 base and J 5 bases; nucleotides not matched to a gene: 7. CDR1 MNHNS and CDR2 SASEGT come from the germline V gene. The CDR3 DNA reads TGTGCCAGCAGTGAAGGACAGGGAGGCATTTATGGCTACACCTTC. It translates to CASSEGQGGIYGYTF.

The V call is TRBV28, the J call TRBJ1-1, with a weak D call TRBD1 (5 bases). V lost 4 bases, J lost 2 bases, and 26 bases lay in between. CDR1 is MDHEN, CDR2 SYDVKM, per germline. This CDR3 has 19 residues. CDR3 protein: CASSYRANLRQRLNTEAFF. The CDR3 DNA reads TGTGCCAGCAGTTATAGGGCGAACTTACGACAGAGATTAAACACTGAAGCTTTCTTT.

This chain joins TRBV6-5 and TRBJ2-5, with a possible D match to TRBD1 (5 bases). Trimming shortened V by 6 bases and J by 5 bases, and 13 bases separated the two germline ends. CDR1 is MNHEY and CDR2 is SVGAGI in the germline V gene. The CDR3 sequence is 13 residues long. CDR3 residues: CASSRAGWETQYF. The CDR3 nucleotides are TGTGCCAGCAGCCGTGCAGGGTGGGAGACCCAGTACTTC.

This rearrangement joins TRBV5-4 to TRBJ2-1; TRBD2 matches 12 bases. Germline V gene lookup returns CDR1 SGHNT and CDR2 YYREEE (reference sequence). CDR3 length: 15 residues. Unmatched junction bases numbered 13, after V lost 4 bases and J lost 14 bases. CDR3 sequence (DNA): TGTGCCAGCAGCCTTGCAGGACTAGCGGGGACTAAGGAGTTCTTC. This sequence encodes CASSLAGLAGTKEFF.

The chain combines TRBV18 with TRBJ1-1, with TRBD1 matching over 7 bases. Germline trimming cut 0 bases from V and 7 bases from J; bases unmatched to any gene: 14. Germline CDR1 is KGHSH and CDR2 is LQKENI. The CDR3 runs to 17 residues. The chain's CDR3 is CASSPPRGQGFVGEAFF. Written as DNA, the CDR3 is TGTGCCAGCTCACCACCGAGGGGGCAGGGTTTTGTAGGTGAAGCTTTCTTT. The whole variable domain, filled in from reference TRBV18 and TRBJ1-1, reads NAGVMQNPRHLVRRRGQEARLRCSPMKGHSHVYWYRQLPEEGLKFMVYLQKENIIDESGMPKERFSAEFPKEGPSILRIQQVVRGDSAAYFCASSPPRGQGFVGEAFFGQGTRLTVV.

The chain has TRBV2 and TRBJ1-1; D might be TRBD1 (5 bases). The CDR3 contains 21 residues. V was clipped by 1 base and J by 0 bases, with 27 bases between them. CDR1 and CDR2 from the germline V gene are SNHLY and FYNNEI. The CDR3 spells CASSEGWGGTDQPRMNTEAFF. In DNA form, the CDR3 reads TGTGCCAGCAGTGAAGGGTGGGGCGGGACGGACCAACCCCGCATGAACACTGAAGCTTTCTTT.

The chain carries TRBV27 and TRBJ2-1; 10 bases align to TRBD2. Losses at the gene ends were 6 bases for V and 2 bases for J; bases not matched to a gene: 4. Germline CDR1 reads MNHEY; CDR2 reads SMNVEV (reference sequence). The CDR3 has 15 residues. The CDR3 nucleotides are TGTGCCAGCAGATCAGCGGGAGGGCCCTACAATGAGCAGTTCTTC. This encodes CASRSAGGPYNEQFF.

The chain is built from TRBV7-9 and TRBJ2-1, with TRBD2 identical over 7 bases. This CDR3 spans 14 amino acids. Germline V gives CDR1 SEHNR, CDR2 FQNEAQ (reference sequence). The V and J ends lost 5 bases and 8 bases, in that order; junction bases with no gene match: 9. Here the CDR3 DNA reads TGTGCCAGCAGCCCCACCTCTGGGAGGGATGAGCAGTTCTTC. The encoded protein is CASSPTSGRDEQFF.

The chain joins TRBV5-6 to TRBJ2-1, with 8 bases aligning to TRBD2. The trim removed 5 bases at V and 4 bases at J, leaving 8 bases unmatched. CDR3 length: 15 amino acids. Germline assignment: CDR1 SGHDT and CDR2 YYEEEE. The CDR3 nucleotides read TGTGCCAGCAGTCGAGTAGCGGGGTTTTACAATGAGCAGTTCTTC. Protein: CASSRVAGFYNEQFF.

V is TRBV7-6 and J is TRBJ2-7; D is perhaps TRBD2 (6 bases). CDR1 and CDR2 from the germline V gene are SGHVS and FNYEAQ. The CDR3 is made up of 14 amino acids. V gave up 5 bases and J gave up 1 base, with 12 bases separating them. CDR3 bases: TGTGCCAGCAGCCCCCTGACTAGTTCCTACGAGCAGTACTTC. Encoded protein: CASSPLTSSYEQYF. Filled out from reference TRBV7-6 and TRBJ2-7, the complete variable domain reads GAGVSQSPRYKVTKRGQDVALRCDPISGHVSLYWYRQALGQGPEFLTYFNYEAQQDKSGLPNDRFSAERPEGSISTLTIQRTEQRDSAMYRCASSPLTSSYEQYFGPGTRLTVT.

V is TRBV10-3 and J is TRBJ1-1; TRBD1 matches 8 bases. This CDR3 spans 15 amino acids. Looked up from germline, CDR1 is ENHRY and CDR2 is SYGVKD. V shed 0 bases and J 5 bases; nucleotides not matched to a gene: 5. The CDR3 loop is CAISESGQGGTEAFF. CDR3 nucleotide sequence: TGTGCCATCAGTGAGTCCGGACAGGGAGGGACTGAAGCTTTCTTT.